Listed here are 9 T cell receptor beta chains from one sample, sequenced in a study of regulatory and conventional T cells in RAG deficiency. Method: immunoSEQ multiplex PCR; TCRdb's copy keeps in-frame clones and lacks some. The sample lists 25,000 to 35,000 clones, over 80% occurring once. The same data also contributed to another study, on regulatory T cells. This second study says: The PCR used 52 TRBV and 13 TRBJ primers.

Sequenced: CD8+ T cells sorted from blood. All receptors come from a human donor in good health.

The chain is built from TRBV5-1 and TRBJ2-1, with no clear D. CDR1 and CDR2 from the germline V gene are SGHRS and YFSETQ. The CDR3 sequence is 13 residues long. Trimming pared 2 bases from V and 4 bases from J, leaving 7 bases between. The CDR3 coding sequence is TGCGCCAGCAGCTTCTCTACATACAATGAGCAGTTCTTC. Its translation: CASSFSTYNEQFF.

This clone was counted a single time. V is TRBV7-8 and J is TRBJ2-2; TRBD2 is a possible D gene (5 bases). Trimming stripped 5 bases from V and 8 bases from J, with 21 bases between. Germline V gives CDR1 SGHVS, CDR2 FQNEAQ. The CDR3 has 16 residues. In DNA, the CDR3 is TGTGCCAGCAGCCGACGGGAAAGCGACATCGCGGGGGAGCTGTTTTTT. It encodes CASSRRESDIAGELFF.

The chain combines TRBV9 with TRBJ1-5, with D perhaps matching TRBD1 (5 bases). Germline CDR1 SGDLS, CDR2 YYNGEE. Trimming removed 1 base at V and 5 bases at J, with 31 bases between. This CDR3 region has 21 residues. The CDR3 region has the DNA TGTGCCAGCAGCGTACTTCCGACCTGGGGACTCCCACCCCGCGTGGATCAGCCCCAGCATTTT. It is translated as CASSVLPTWGLPPRVDQPQHF.

V usage is TRBV9 and J usage is TRBJ2-3; D gene uncertain. This CDR3 contains 15 residues. Germline CDR1 SGDLS, CDR2 YYNGEE. Trimming shortened V by 0 bases and J by 2 bases, and 10 bases separated the two germline ends. DNA of the CDR3: TGTGCCAGCAGCGTAGAGTCAGTCTTCACAGATACGCAGTATTTT. Its translation is CASSVESVFTDTQYF.

There are a few counts of this clone. The chain is built from TRBV11-3 and TRBJ2-3, with D tentatively TRBD1 (6 bases). Germline assignment: CDR1 SGHNT and CDR2 YENEEA. V was cut by 5 bases and J by 0 bases, with 6 bases left in between. This CDR3 has 13 residues. The CDR3 spells CASSGQSTDTQYF. The CDR3 nucleotides are TGTGCCAGCAGCGGACAGAGCACAGATACGCAGTATTTT.

J is TRBJ2-1 and V is TRBV28; no clear D gene. CDR1 MDHEN and CDR2 SYDVKM come from the germline V gene. V was shortened by 2 bases and J by 0 bases, with 5 bases between the two germline ends. The CDR3 runs to 14 residues. CDR3 protein: CASSLRSSYNEQFF. In DNA form, the CDR3 reads TGTGCCAGCAGTTTACGGAGCTCCTACAATGAGCAGTTCTTC. Full variable domain (missing parts from reference TRBV28 and TRBJ2-1): DVKVTQSSRYLVKRTGEKVFLECVQDMDHENMFWYRQDPGLGLRLIYFSYDVKMKEKGDIPEGYSVSREKKERFSLILESASTNQTSMYLCASSLRSSYNEQFFGPGTRLTVL.

This clone was seen just once. V usage is TRBV5-1 and J usage is TRBJ2-1, with 7 bases aligning to TRBD1. Germline CDR1 SGHRS, CDR2 YFSETQ. The length of the CDR3 is 11 residues. V shed 6 bases, J shed 7 bases, and the junction held 1 base outside the gene matches. This CDR3 is CASTQGNEQFF. The DNA of the CDR3 is TGCGCCAGCACACAGGGGAATGAGCAGTTCTTC.

The genes are TRBV6-1 and TRBJ1-5, with D unresolved. The V end lost 3 bases, the J end lost 7 bases, and 7 bases lay between the germline ends. The length of the CDR3 is 12 residues. Per the germline V gene, CDR1 is MNHNS and CDR2 is SASEGT. In nucleotides, the CDR3 is TGTGCCAGCAGTGATTTTTGGCAGCCCCAGCATTTT. Translating it yields CASSDFWQPQHF.

The sample holds a few counts of this clone. The rearrangement links TRBV19 to TRBJ1-6, with D possibly matching TRBD1 (6 bases). The V end lost 8 bases, the J end lost 7 bases, and 9 bases lay between the germline ends. This CDR3 contains 12 residues. CDR1 is LNHDA, CDR2 SQIVND, per germline (reference sequence). CDR3 sequence (DNA): TGTGCCAGTGGTACAGGGAATTCACCCCTCCACTTT. Translation: CASGTGNSPLHF.